This is a list of T cell receptor beta chains from one sample in a study of blood T cell repertoires in COVID-19. Sequencing was performed with immunoSEQ multiplex PCR; in TCRdb, only in-frame clones are kept and a portion is missing. The table has approximately 310,000 clones, 87% seen once. The sequencing sample was made of peripheral blood. The origin of the receptors is a man in his fifties or sixties with active or convalescent COVID-19. Both conserved end residues are part of each CDR3. D genes are given only for firm matches. Expanded clones are given a class, and other clones once, few, many or no size at all.

V	J	D	size	DNA	CDR3
TRBV10-2	TRBJ1-2	TRBD1	NA	TGCGCCAGCAGCGCCCCGGGACAGGGGTTAAATGGCTACACCTTC	CASSAPGQGLNGYTF
TRBV6-5	TRBJ2-1	NA	few	TGTGCCAGCAGTTACGACTCATACAATGAGCAGTTCTTC	CASSYDSYNEQFF
TRBV19	TRBJ2-1	TRBD1	NA	TGTGCCAGTGACAGGGGGGGCGCCTACAATGAGCAGTTCTTC	CASDRGGAYNEQFF
TRBV30	TRBJ2-3	TRBD2	NA	TGTGCCTGGAGTGTAGGAGCGGGAGGAACAGATACGCAGTATTTT	CAWSVGAGGTDTQYF
TRBV19	TRBJ1-5	NA	NA	TGTGCCAGTAGTATTCCGGGTTTCAATCAGCCCCAGCATTTT	CASSIPGFNQPQHF
TRBV19	TRBJ1-5	NA	NA	TGTGCCAGTAGGGGGGGGACGGGTCAGCCCCAGCATTTT	CASRGGTGQPQHF
TRBV25-1	TRBJ2-2	TRBD2	NA	TGTGCCAGCAGTGATGGACTAGCGGGAGACACCGGGGAGCTGTTTTTT	CASSDGLAGDTGELFF
TRBV3-1/TRBV3-2	TRBJ2-7	TRBD1	NA	TGTGCCAGCAGCCAAAGCTGGGACAGTATCCACGAGCAGTACTTC	CASSQSWDSIHEQYF
TRBV5-1	TRBJ2-5	TRBD2	NA	TGCGCCAGCAGCTTTGCGGGAGGGGGAGAGACCCAGTACTTC	CASSFAGGGETQYF
TRBV6-5	TRBJ2-1	NA	NA	TGTGCCAGCAGTTACTCGGGAGACTATGAGCAGTTCTTC	CASSYSGDYEQFF
TRBV27	TRBJ1-1	TRBD1	NA	TGTGCCAGCAGTTACAGGGGTTTAAGGACTGAAGCTTTCTTT	CASSYRGLRTEAFF
TRBV5-4	TRBJ2-3	TRBD2	NA	TGTGCCAGCAGCTCTGGGGGACTAGCGGACACAGATACGCAGTATTTT	CASSSGGLADTDTQYF
TRBV4-1	TRBJ1-2	TRBD1	NA	TGCGCCAGCAGCCCCCCGACAGGGATACCTGGCTACACCTTC	CASSPPTGIPGYTF
TRBV5-4	TRBJ2-1	NA	NA	TGTGCCAGCAGCTTGGCGGGGAATGAGCAGTTCTTC	CASSLAGNEQFF
TRBV12-3/TRBV12-4	TRBJ1-1	NA	NA	TGTGCCAGCAGTTTACAGTGGGCCACTGAAGCTTTCTTT	CASSLQWATEAFF
TRBV7-9	TRBJ2-7	TRBD2	NA	TGTGCCAGCAGCTTAGAATTGGTGGGAGGGGCCTACGAGCAGTACTTC	CASSLELVGGAYEQYF
TRBV5-8	TRBJ1-6	NA	NA	TGTGCCAGCAGCCCCAGGGGTTTTAATAATTCACCCCTCCACTTT	CASSPRGFNNSPLHF
TRBV3-1/TRBV3-2	TRBJ1-2	NA	NA	TGTGCCAGCAGCCTAGGGGATTCGGGTGGCTACACCTTC	CASSLGDSGGYTF
TRBV18	TRBJ2-5	TRBD1	NA	TGTGCCAGCTCACGATCGACAGGGGGCGCGAGGCAAGAGACCCAGTACTTC	CASSRSTGGARQETQYF
TRBV7-2	TRBJ1-2	NA	NA	TGTGCCAGCAATTACGGGGCTAACTATGGCTACACCTTC	CASNYGANYGYTF
TRBV5-6	TRBJ2-3	TRBD1	NA	TGTGCCAGCAGCCTGGACAGGGGGACAGATACGCAGTATTTT	CASSLDRGTDTQYF
TRBV4-1	TRBJ2-7	NA	NA	TGCGCCAGCAGCCAAGAACTTGTCAGCGGCCTGGTATTC	CASSQELVSGLVF
TRBV19	TRBJ1-5	NA	NA	TGTGCCAGTAGTAGCCGGCGTACAGGTCCTCAGCCCCAGCATTTT	CASSSRRTGPQPQHF
TRBV30	TRBJ1-5	NA	NA	TGTGCCTGGAGTGTGGCTGAGGGTCAGCCCCAGCATTTT	CAWSVAEGQPQHF
TRBV6-4	TRBJ1-2	TRBD1	NA	TGTGCCAGCAGTGAAAGAAGACAGGGGAGATACTATGGCTACACCTTC	CASSERRQGRYYGYTF
TRBV10-3	TRBJ1-1	TRBD1	NA	TGTGCCATCAGTGGGACAGGGGGCAACACTGAAGCTTTCTTT	CAISGTGGNTEAFF
TRBV28	TRBJ1-2	NA	NA	TGTGCCAGCAGTTTGGGGGCAGCGAACTATGGCTACACCTTC	CASSLGAANYGYTF
TRBV18	TRBJ2-7	NA	NA	TGTGCCAGCTCACCAGGACAGAGGGTCTACGAGCAGTACTTC	CASSPGQRVYEQYF
TRBV27	TRBJ2-3	TRBD1	NA	TGTGCCAGCAGTTTGACAGGGAATACAGATACGCAGTATTTT	CASSLTGNTDTQYF
TRBV14	TRBJ2-7	NA	NA	TGTGCCAGCAGCCGAGTAGACTCCTACGAGCAGTACTTC	CASSRVDSYEQYF
TRBV28	TRBJ2-7	NA	NA	TGTGCCAGCAGTTTGGGATTGGGGCGCATCGTATACGAGCAGTACTTC	CASSLGLGRIVYEQYF
TRBV6-6	TRBJ1-2	TRBD1	NA	TGTGCCAGCAGTTCACAGCCGGGACAGGGGAACTATGGCTACACCTTC	CASSSQPGQGNYGYTF